The TCR beta chain described here comes from a study of monozygotic twins with inflammatory bowel disease. In regard to this clonotype: Its target is not known.

Germline assignment: CDR1 SGHDN and CDR2 FVKESK. The CDR3 contains 14 residues. General observations from the study: Similarity of repertoires did not differ between concordant and discordant twins, possibly from limited power. Immunosuppressive treatment differences may have increased patient repertoire variability. Healthy co-twins had higher TCRbeta inverse Simpson diversity than their IBD twins.

From its re-call of the 5' RACE reads, TCRdb lists each CDR3 protein once, without DNA. This repertoire comprises around 100,000 distinct CDR3 sequences; its ten largest clones make up roughly 1.9%. The chain combines TRBV14 with TRBJ1-2. The clonotype comes from a human donor with ulcerative colitis or Crohn's disease, or a healthy co-twin of an affected twin (not recorded which). Material: blood. CDR3 residues: CASSQGATNYGYTF.